This T cell receptor beta chain is from a study of cytomegalovirus exposure and HLA in healthy donors. Germline CDR1 and CDR2: MGHDK and SYGVNS. This CDR3 spans 14 amino acids. Trimming shortened V by 4 bases and J by 5 bases, and 15 bases separated the two germline ends. The PCR employed 60 Vbeta primers together with 13 Jbeta primers. Data came from immunoSEQ multiplex PCR; TCRdb stores just in-frame clones and leaves some out. The sample lists roughly 150,000 clones, around 74% occurring once. This receptor was obtained from a female donor in good health and CMV-seronegative. Sequencing input: PBMCs. The rearrangement links TRBV25-1 to TRBJ2-7; possible D gene TRBD1, 6 bases. This chain's CDR3 is CASSAGAGDHEQYF. The CDR3 bases are TGTGCCAGCAGTGCTGGGGCAGGGGACCACGAGCAGTACTTC.